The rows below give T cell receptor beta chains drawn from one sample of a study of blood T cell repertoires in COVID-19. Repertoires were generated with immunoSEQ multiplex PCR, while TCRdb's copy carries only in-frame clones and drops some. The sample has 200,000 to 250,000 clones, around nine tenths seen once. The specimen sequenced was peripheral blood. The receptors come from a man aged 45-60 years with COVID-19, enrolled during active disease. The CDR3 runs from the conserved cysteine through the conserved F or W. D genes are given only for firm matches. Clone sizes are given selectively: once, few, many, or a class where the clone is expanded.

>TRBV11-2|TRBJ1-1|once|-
TGTGCCAGCAGCTTACCCAGGAACACTGAAGCTTTCTTT
CASSLPRNTEAFF
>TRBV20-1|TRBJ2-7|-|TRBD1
TGCAGTGCATACAGGGGCTACGAGCAGTACTTC
CSAYRGYEQYF
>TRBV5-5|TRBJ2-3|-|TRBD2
TGTGCCAGCAGCCAGAGCGGGAGGGCAGATACGCAGTATTTT
CASSQSGRADTQYF
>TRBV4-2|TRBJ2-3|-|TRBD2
TGTGCCAGCAGCCAAGCTATGGGGAGGGAGCAGTATTTT
CASSQAMGREQYF
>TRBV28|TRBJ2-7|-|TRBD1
TGTGCCAGCAGTTCCTGGACAGGGGGTACCAACGAGCAGTACTTC
CASSSWTGGTNEQYF
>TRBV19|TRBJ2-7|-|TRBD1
TGTGCCAGTAGCTCAGGGGGCGGTTACGAGCAGTACTTC
CASSSGGGYEQYF
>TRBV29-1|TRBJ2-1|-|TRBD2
TGCAGCGTTCGGGTCGGGGGGGCTGTTGAGCAGTTCTTC
CSVRVGGAVEQFF
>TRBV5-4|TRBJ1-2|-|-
TGTGCCAGCAGCTTGGCCCCGGGGCGGGAGTATGGCTACACCTTC
CASSLAPGREYGYTF
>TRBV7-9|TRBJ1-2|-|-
TGTGCCAGCAGCCTTAATAGAGGGGGTTTGAGTGGCTACACCTTC
CASSLNRGGLSGYTF
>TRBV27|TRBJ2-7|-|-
TGTGCCAGCAGTTTCTCTTCCACTACCTACGAGCAGTACTTC
CASSFSSTTYEQYF
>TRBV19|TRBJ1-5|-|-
TGTGCCAGTAGGGACCCCGGGGGCAATCAGCCCCAGCATTTT
CASRDPGGNQPQHF
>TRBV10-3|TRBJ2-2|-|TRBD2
TGTGCCATCAGTGAGTCACCGGGGGGTATGACCGGGGAGCTGTTTTTT
CAISESPGGMTGELFF
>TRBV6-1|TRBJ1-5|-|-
TGTGCCAGCAGTGAAGCCTCGGGACTGCCTAGCAATCAGCCCCAGCATTTT
CASSEASGLPSNQPQHF
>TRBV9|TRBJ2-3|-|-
TGTGCCAGCAGCGTAGTGGCGGATACAGATACGCAGTATTTT
CASSVVADTDTQYF
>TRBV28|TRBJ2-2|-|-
TGTGCCAGCAAACTCAGGGAGGCCACCGGGGAGCTGTTTTTT
CASKLREATGELFF
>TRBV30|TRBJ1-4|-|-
TGTGCCTGGAGTGCCCACTCCGCAACTAATGAAAAACTGTTTTTT
CAWSAHSATNEKLFF
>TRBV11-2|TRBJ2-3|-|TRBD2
TGTGCCAGCAGCCTCCAGGGAGGGGCCCCCCCAGATACGCAGTATTTT
CASSLQGGAPPDTQYF
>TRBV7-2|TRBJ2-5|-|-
TGTGCCAGCAGCTTAGTGGGGGACAACCAAGAGACCCAGTACTTC
CASSLVGDNQETQYF
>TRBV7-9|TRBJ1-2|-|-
TGTGCCAGCAGCTTAGGTGTGGCTAGCTATGGCTACACCTTC
CASSLGVASYGYTF
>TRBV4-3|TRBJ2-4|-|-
TGCGCCAGCAGCCAAGATTGGGCGGGGGCCAAAAACATTCAGTACTTC
CASSQDWAGAKNIQYF
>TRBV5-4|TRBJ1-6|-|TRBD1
TGTGCCAGCAACGGGGGGACAGGCGGAAATTCACCCCTCCACTTT
CASNGGTGGNSPLHF
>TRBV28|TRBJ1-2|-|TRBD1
TGTGCCAGCAGTTTATGGGGTGTACAGGGGGCGACCTATGGCTACACCTTC
CASSLWGVQGATYGYTF
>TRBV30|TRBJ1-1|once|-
TGTGCCTGGAGTGTACCCGTGGGAGTCTTT
CAWSVPVGVF
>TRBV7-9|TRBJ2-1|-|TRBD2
TGTGCCGTTACCGGGACTAGCAGAGACAATGAGCAGTTCTTC
CAVTGTSRDNEQFF
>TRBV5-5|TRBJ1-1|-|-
TGTGCCAGCAGCTTGGCCGAACAGCCTAACACTGAAGCTTTCTTT
CASSLAEQPNTEAFF
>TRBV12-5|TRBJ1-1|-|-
TGTGCTAGTGGTTTGAGCTCTGAAGCTTTCTTT
CASGLSSEAFF
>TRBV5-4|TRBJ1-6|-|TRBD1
TGTGCCAGCAGCTTGGGCAGGGGGCGTAGTAATTCACCCCTCCACTTT
CASSLGRGRSNSPLHF
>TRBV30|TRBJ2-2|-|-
TGTGCCTGGAGTGTACGGGGGAGTGGCACCGGGGAGCTGTTTTTT
CAWSVRGSGTGELFF
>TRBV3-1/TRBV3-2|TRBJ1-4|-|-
TGTGCCAGCAGCCTGGGAGGTTCTAACGAAAAACTGTTTTTT
CASSLGGSNEKLFF
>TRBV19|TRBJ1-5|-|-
TGTGCCAGTAGTATAGGCGGCCGGACAGATAGCAATCAGCCCCAGCATTTT
CASSIGGRTDSNQPQHF
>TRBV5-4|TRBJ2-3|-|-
TGTGCCAGCACCCTCGACGCCCTAGTCGGGGATACGCAGTATTTT
CASTLDALVGDTQYF
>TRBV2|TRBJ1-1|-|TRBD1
TGTGCCAGCAGCGTACAGGGGGGTCAGACTGAAGCTTTCTTT
CASSVQGGQTEAFF
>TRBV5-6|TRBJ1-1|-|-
TGTGCCAGCAGCTCATGGGGGCGGTGGAACACTGAAGCTTTCTTT
CASSSWGRWNTEAFF
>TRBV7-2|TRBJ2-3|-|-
TGTGCCAGCAGCCGGGACTTCACTAGCACAGATACGCAGTATTTT
CASSRDFTSTDTQYF
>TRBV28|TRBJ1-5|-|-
TGTGCCAGCATGTGGCCGGGGAGCAATCAGCCCCAGCATTTT
CASMWPGSNQPQHF
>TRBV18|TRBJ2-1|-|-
TGTGCCAGCTCCGATGGAGTGGGTGAGCAGTTCTTC
CASSDGVGEQFF
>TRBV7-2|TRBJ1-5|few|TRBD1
TGTGCCAGCAGCTTGACAGGGCTAGACAATCAGCCCCAGCATTTT
CASSLTGLDNQPQHF
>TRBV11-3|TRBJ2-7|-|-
TGTGCCAGCAGCTTAAAGGAGGACTTCGAGCAGTACTTC
CASSLKEDFEQYF
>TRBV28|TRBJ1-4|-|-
TGTGCCAGCACCGAGATGTTGGGGGGAGGTGAAAAACTGTTTTTT
CASTEMLGGGEKLFF
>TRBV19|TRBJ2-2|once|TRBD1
TGTGCCAGTAGTCCGACAGGGCCCACCGGGGAGCTGTTTTTT
CASSPTGPTGELFF
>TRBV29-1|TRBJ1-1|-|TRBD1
TGCAGCGTCCGGGACAGGAGGACGGAAGCTTTCTTT
CSVRDRRTEAFF
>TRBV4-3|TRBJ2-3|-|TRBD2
TGCGCCAGCAGCCACAACGTGGTGGGACTAGCGGGGACACTAACAGATACGCAGTATTTT
CASSHNVVGLAGTLTDTQYF
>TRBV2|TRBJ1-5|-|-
TGTGCCAGCAGCGCCCAGGATTTCAGGGAGGATCAGCCCCAGCATTTT
CASSAQDFREDQPQHF
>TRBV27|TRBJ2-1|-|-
TGTGCCAGCAGTTTATCTTCGGTGGTGCGCGGTGAGCAGTTCTTC
CASSLSSVVRGEQFF
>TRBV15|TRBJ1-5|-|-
TGTGCCACCAACCGGGACAACAGCAATCAGCCCCAGCATTTT
CATNRDNSNQPQHF
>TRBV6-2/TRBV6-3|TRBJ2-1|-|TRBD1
TGTGCCAGCAGTTACCTCAGGGGGTACAATGAGCAGTTCTTC
CASSYLRGYNEQFF
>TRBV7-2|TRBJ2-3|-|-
TGTGCCAGCAGCTTACGAAGTAGAAGCACAGATACGCAGTATTTT
CASSLRSRSTDTQYF
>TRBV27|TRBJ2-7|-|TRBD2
TGTGCCAGCAGTGTGGCCGGGGGGGCGCAATGGTACGAGCAGTACTTC
CASSVAGGAQWYEQYF
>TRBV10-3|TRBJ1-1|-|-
TGTGCCATCAGTGAGGGCAGGGGGAACACTGAAGCTTTCTTT
CAISEGRGNTEAFF
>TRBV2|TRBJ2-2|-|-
TGTGCCAGCTCACCAAAGGAGACCGGGGAGCTGTTTTTT
CASSPKETGELFF